The 28 T cell receptor beta chains reported below all come from one sample, sequenced in a study of T cell changes during pregnancy in multiple sclerosis. Sequencing was performed with immunoSEQ multiplex PCR; in TCRdb, only in-frame clones are kept and a portion is missing. This table has 35,000 to 50,000 clones, about 89% appearing once. Specimen: CD4+ T cells from peripheral blood mononuclear cells, collected after pregnancy. The receptor source for this set is a female donor with multiple sclerosis, enrolled in a pregnancy study.

CDR3: CASKLAGDNEQFF. The CDR3 DNA is TGTGCCAGCAAACTAGCGGGTGACAATGAGCAGTTCTTC. The chain recombines TRBV7-9 with TRBJ2-1; 9 bases fit TRBD2. CDR1 and CDR2 from the germline V gene are SEHNR and FQNEAQ (reference sequence). This CDR3 has 13 residues. The trim removed 7 bases at V and 5 bases at J, leaving 3 bases unmatched.

This chain uses TRBV25-1 with TRBJ2-2, with 10 bases lining up with TRBD1. The V gene end was trimmed by 1 base and the J gene end by 6 bases; junction bases not matched to a gene: 5. Looked up from germline, CDR1 is MGHDK and CDR2 is SYGVNS. The CDR3 is made up of 16 amino acids. This chain's CDR3 is CASSELGTGVAGELFF. The CDR3 DNA reads TGTGCCAGCAGTGAATTGGGGACAGGGGTGGCCGGGGAGCTGTTTTTT.

CDR3 DNA: TGTGCCAGCAGCCCCCGGGGTGACAATCAGCCCCAGCATTTT. As protein: CASSPRGDNQPQHF. The rearrangement uses TRBV27 and TRBJ1-5, with D unclear. CDR1 and CDR2 from the germline V gene are MNHEY and SMNVEV (reference sequence). CDR3 length: 14 amino acids. The V end was cut by 6 bases, the J end by 3 bases, with 12 bases between.

This chain connects TRBV18 to TRBJ2-7, with TRBD1 matching 9 bases. V shed 3 bases and J 7 bases; nucleotides not matched to a gene: 13. The CDR3 sequence is 16 residues long. The germline gives CDR1 KGHSH, CDR2 LQKENI. DNA of the CDR3: TGTGCCAGCTCACCGCCTGTAGGACAGGGGACCCTTGAGCAGTACTTC. Residues: CASSPPVGQGTLEQYF.

This CDR3 is CASSAGTGDTYEQYF. DNA of the CDR3: TGTGCCAGCAGCGCTGGGACAGGGGATACCTACGAGCAGTACTTC. The chain links TRBV7-2 to TRBJ2-7; 10 bases are a match to TRBD1. J gave up 2 bases and V 5 bases, and 6 bases lay outside the gene matches. There are 15 residues in the CDR3. The germline CDR1 and CDR2 sequences are SGHTA and FQGNSA.

This chain joins TRBV5-1 and TRBJ2-7; 9 bases align to TRBD1. The CDR3 is 15 residues long. J was trimmed by 5 bases and V by 5 bases; bases with no gene match: 11. Germline V gene sequence: CDR1 SGHRS, CDR2 YFSETQ. Here the CDR3 reads CASRRTGTGQNEQYF. The CDR3 nucleotides read TGCGCCAGCAGACGTACCGGGACAGGGCAAAACGAGCAGTACTTC.

The chain combines TRBV7-2 with TRBJ2-1; 7 bases agree with TRBD2. V shed 4 bases and J 4 bases; nucleotides not matched to a gene: 16. CDR1 and CDR2 (germline): SGHTA, FQGNSA. This CDR3 has 18 amino acids. The CDR3 nucleotides read TGTGCCAGCAGCTCACACCTTGCGGGCAGCGGGATTTACAATGAGCAGTTCTTC. It codes for CASSSHLAGSGIYNEQFF. Supplemented by reference TRBV7-2 and TRBJ2-1, the full variable domain reads GAGVSQSPSNKVTEKGKDVELRCDPISGHTALYWYRQSLGQGLEFLIYFQGNSAPDKSGLPSDRFSAERTGGSVSTLTIQRTQQEDSAVYLCASSSHLAGSGIYNEQFFGPGTRLTVL.

J is TRBJ1-1 and V is TRBV19, with 9 positions matching TRBD1. V was pared by 4 bases and J by 1 base, with 1 base of the junction left unmatched. Germline V gene lookup returns CDR1 LNHDA and CDR2 SQIVND (reference sequence). The CDR3 length is 14 residues. CDR3 nucleotides: TGTGCCAGTAGTAGGACAGGGGAGAACACTGAAGCTTTCTTT. Encoded protein: CASSRTGENTEAFF.

The gene calls are TRBV18 and TRBJ2-5; the D is unclear. CDR3 size: 11 residues. V lost 5 bases and J lost 3, with 4 bases in between. The germline gives CDR1 KGHSH, CDR2 LQKENI. The CDR3 DNA reads as TGTGCCAGCTCATTCAAAGAGACCCAGTACTTC. Its protein is CASSFKETQYF.

The chain employs TRBV13 and TRBJ2-7; TRBD2 aligns across 10 bases. In germline, CDR1 is PRHDT, CDR2 FYEKMQ (reference sequence). Trimming took 5 bases from V and 6 from J; bases not matched to a gene: 16. The length of the CDR3 is 17 residues. CDR3 region: CASSIAGTSAQDREQYF. CDR3 DNA: TGTGCCAGCAGCATAGCCGGGACTAGCGCCCAAGACCGCGAGCAGTACTTC.

The chain links TRBV7-2 to TRBJ2-1; D is ambiguous. This CDR3 contains 13 residues. Germline V gene data show CDR1 as SGHTA and CDR2 as FQGNSA. Trimming cost V 1 base and J 5 bases, with 6 bases left between them. CDR3 sequence reads: CASSLGPNNEQFF. CDR3 sequence (DNA): TGTGCCAGCAGCTTAGGGCCCAACAATGAGCAGTTCTTC.

As to this clone: At one end the junction does not follow the germline gene, possibly because of a read error. V is TRBV9 and J is TRBJ2-2; 7 bases are shared with TRBD2. Germline CDR1 reads SGDLS; CDR2 reads YYNGEE. The CDR3 is made up of 16 amino acids. CDR3 in DNA: TGTGCCGTCGCCTGTGAGGGAGGGCGAAACACCGGGGAGCTGCTTTTT. Its protein product is CAVACEGGRNTGELLF.

The chain links TRBV5-1 to TRBJ1-2; no clear D. Germline V gives CDR1 SGHRS, CDR2 YFSETQ. Trimming left V 2 bases short and J 7 bases short, with 18 bases between. The length of the CDR3 is 15 residues. The CDR3 DNA is TGCGCCAGCAGCTTCGGCGGAGGCTACGGGGTTGGCTACACCTTC. This gives the protein CASSFGGGYGVGYTF. Full variable domain (rest looked up from reference TRBV5-1 and TRBJ1-2): KAGVTQTPRYLIKTRGQQVTLSCSPISGHRSVSWYQQTPGQGLQFLFEYFSETQRNKGNFPGRFSGRQFSNSRSEMNVSTLELGDSALYLCASSFGGGYGVGYTFGSGTRLTVV.

The V gene is TRBV14, the J gene TRBJ1-2, with D perhaps matching TRBD1 (6 bases). This CDR3 is 11 amino acids long. Trimming removed 8 bases at V and 4 bases at J, with 8 bases between. Germline V gives CDR1 SGHDN, CDR2 FVKESK. The CDR3 sequence: CASGTSYGYTF. CDR3 bases: TGTGCCAGCGGGACAAGCTATGGCTACACCTTC.

This rearrangement joins TRBV4-2 to TRBJ2-7, with 7 nucleotides matching TRBD2. The CDR3 runs to 15 residues. The V gene end was trimmed by 1 base and the J gene end by 4 bases; junction bases not matched to a gene: 7. Germline assignment: CDR1 LGHNA and CDR2 YNFKEQ. The chain's CDR3 is CASSQGTMGGYEQYF. The DNA of the CDR3 is TGTGCCAGCAGCCAAGGGACAATGGGAGGGTACGAGCAGTACTTC.

The genes are TRBV2 and TRBJ2-5, with D perhaps TRBD2 (5 bases). This CDR3 contains 12 residues. Trimming took 6 bases from V and 5 from J, leaving 10 bases between them. CDR1 and CDR2 from the germline V gene are SNHLY and FYNNEI. The CDR3 bases are TGTGCCAGCAGCCGGGAAACTGAGACCCAGTACTTC. Translating it yields CASSRETETQYF.

The genes are TRBV7-2 and TRBJ2-3, with unresolved D. V lost 5 bases and J lost 0, with 3 bases in between. There are 12 residues in the CDR3. Per germline, CDR1 SGHTA and CDR2 FQGNSA. CDR3: CASSQSTDTQYF. The CDR3 DNA sequence: TGTGCCAGCAGCCAGAGCACAGATACGCAGTATTTT.

The chain is built from TRBV7-9 and TRBJ2-7; weak D call: TRBD1 (8 bases). The V end lost 5 bases, the J end lost 5 bases, and 22 bases lay between the germline ends. The CDR3 contains 16 residues. Looked up from germline, CDR1 is SEHNR and CDR2 is FQNEAQ (reference sequence). Here the CDR3 reads CASSLLTGTGGDEQYF. The CDR3, as DNA: TGTGCCAGCAGCCTATTGACTGGTACAGGGGGGGACGAGCAGTACTTC.

This chain joins TRBV19 and TRBJ2-3; TRBD1 matches 10 bases. This CDR3 comprises 15 residues. Germline CDR1 and CDR2: LNHDA and SQIVND (reference sequence). The V and J ends lost 3 bases and 4 bases, in that order; junction bases with no gene match: 4. CDR3 sequence: CASSIGQGGADTQYF. CDR3 coding DNA: TGTGCCAGTAGTATCGGACAGGGGGGGGCAGATACGCAGTATTTT. Filled out from reference TRBV19 and TRBJ2-3, the complete variable domain reads DGGITQSPKYLFRKEGQNVTLSCEQNLNHDAMYWYRQDPGQGLRLIYYSQIVNDFQKGDIAEGYSVSREKKESFPLTVTSAQKNPTAFYLCASSIGQGGADTQYFGPGTRLTVL.

The chain uses TRBV5-4 and TRBJ2-7, with 9 bases fitting TRBD2. V was pared by 5 bases and J by 2 bases, with 14 bases of the junction left unmatched. This CDR3 has 17 amino acids. Looked up from germline, CDR1 is SGHNT and CDR2 is YYREEE (reference sequence). This CDR3 is CASSPSPRLAGTYEQYF. The CDR3 DNA reads as TGTGCCAGCAGTCCCAGCCCTAGGCTAGCGGGAACCTACGAGCAGTACTTC.

The chain uses TRBV5-1 and TRBJ1-5, with 7 bases that match TRBD1. Germline CDR1 SGHRS, CDR2 YFSETQ. This CDR3 comprises 15 residues. Trimming removed 4 bases from V and 3 bases from J; junction bases left unmatched: 7. CDR3 loop: CASSPGDRDNQPQHF. DNA for the CDR3: TGCGCCAGCAGCCCGGGGGACAGAGACAATCAGCCCCAGCATTTT.

The chain is built from TRBV28 and TRBJ1-3, with 8 bases lining up with TRBD1. Germline CDR1 reads MDHEN; CDR2 reads SYDVKM. J lost 3 bases, V lost 5 bases, and 21 bases had no gene match. The CDR3 covers 20 residues. CDR3 nucleotides: TGTGCCAGCAGTCCTATTTTTTCAAGAACAGGGGGGAAGGGTGGAAACACCATATATTTT. Translation: CASSPIFSRTGGKGGNTIYF.

CDR3 in amino acids: CASSSVPGQGKTQYF. DNA for the CDR3: TGTGCCAGCAGCTCAGTTCCGGGACAGGGGAAGACCCAGTACTTC. The genes are TRBV7-7 and TRBJ2-5, with TRBD1 matching 10 bases. The CDR3 length is 15 residues. The J segment lost 6 bases and the V segment lost 4 bases, leaving 8 bases of the junction unmatched. Germline CDR1 and CDR2: SSHAT and FNYEAQ (reference sequence). The full variable domain, with the rest looked up from reference TRBV7-7 and TRBJ2-5, is GAGVSQSPRYKVTKRGQDVTLRCDPISSHATLYWYQQALGQGPEFLTYFNYEAQPDKSGLPSDRFSAERPEGSISTLTIQRTEQRDSAMYRCASSSVPGQGKTQYFGPGTRLLVL.

The rearrangement links TRBV4-2 to TRBJ1-2, with D possibly matching TRBD1 (6 bases). V was trimmed by 4 bases and J by 5 bases, leaving 20 bases between them. The germline gives CDR1 LGHNA, CDR2 YNFKEQ. This CDR3 has 16 residues. Here the CDR3 DNA reads TGTGCCAGCAGCCCCGCCGGGGACCAGGGGATTTATGGCTACACCTTC. Its translation: CASSPAGDQGIYGYTF.

The chain recombines TRBV7-2 with TRBJ2-7; 8 bases are shared with TRBD2. Germline-derived CDR1 and CDR2 are SGHTA and FQGNSA. This CDR3 spans 17 amino acids. V gave up 0 bases and J gave up 2 bases; unmatched junction bases: 9. The CDR3 sequence: CASSLASSGILAYEQYF. The CDR3 region has the DNA TGTGCCAGCAGCTTAGCAAGTAGCGGGATCCTGGCCTACGAGCAGTACTTC.

The chain couples TRBV5-1 to TRBJ1-1, with 10 bases that match TRBD1. The CDR3 has 16 amino acids. J lost 6 bases, V lost 0 bases, and 8 bases had no gene match. Germline V CDR1 and CDR2: SGHRS, YFSETQ. The CDR3 region is CASSLEIDRGPAEAFF. The CDR3 DNA reads as TGCGCCAGCAGCTTGGAGATAGACAGGGGGCCCGCTGAAGCTTTCTTT. Drawing the rest from reference TRBV5-1 and TRBJ1-1, the complete variable domain is KAGVTQTPRYLIKTRGQQVTLSCSPISGHRSVSWYQQTPGQGLQFLFEYFSETQRNKGNFPGRFSGRQFSNSRSEMNVSTLELGDSALYLCASSLEIDRGPAEAFFGQGTRLTVV.

The chain joins TRBV5-8 to TRBJ2-2, with D possibly matching TRBD2 (6 bases). The V end was cut by 0 bases, the J end by 0 bases, with 9 bases between. From germline, CDR1 is SGHTS and CDR2 YDEGEE. The CDR3 loop spans 16 amino acids. The CDR3 here is CASSLGGGTNTGELFF. The CDR3 DNA reads as TGTGCCAGCAGCTTGGGGGGAGGAACGAACACCGGGGAGCTGTTTTTT.

This chain joins TRBV7-3 and TRBJ1-2; 8 positions match TRBD1. The CDR3 has 13 amino acids. The J segment lost 6 bases and the V segment lost 5 bases, leaving 5 bases of the junction unmatched. In germline, CDR1 is SGHTA, CDR2 FQGTGA. The CDR3 nucleotides are TGTGCCAGCAGCCTCGGGACAGGCGATGGCTACACCTTC. This gives the protein CASSLGTGDGYTF.